The 19 T cell receptor beta chains below all came from one sample that was sequenced in a study of blood T cell repertoires in COVID-19 (dated by TCRdb to about 2020). Libraries were made using the immunoSEQ multiplex PCR assay. Held by TCRdb, this immuneACCESS table contains in-frame sequences only and omits some clones. Under half of the omission traces to an unresolved V gene where checked; the cause of the rest is unknown. Recorded for this sample are some 50,000 clones; roughly nine tenths of them occurred a single time. The top ten hold roughly 1.6% of the sample. Sequenced: peripheral blood. The receptors stem from a man aged 55 to 70 with acute or convalescent COVID-19.

The chain combines TRBV27 with TRBJ2-3, with 8 bases identical to TRBD1. Looked up from germline, CDR1 is MNHEY and CDR2 is SMNVEV (reference sequence). The CDR3 is 16 amino acids. V lost 5 bases to trimming and J lost 4 bases; unmatched junction nucleotides: 11. DNA of the CDR3: TGTGCCAGCAGTCACACTCCGGACAGGGTATCAGATACGCAGTATTTT. It translates to CASSHTPDRVSDTQYF.

This clone has only a few counts. The rearrangement links TRBV6-2 or TRBV6-3 to TRBJ1-5; 10 bases match TRBD1. Germline values: CDR1 MNHEY, CDR2 SVGEGT. The CDR3 length is 15 residues. V was pared by 6 bases and J by 5 bases, with 7 bases of the junction left unmatched. The CDR3 region is CASSSGTGDHQPQHF. CDR3 nucleotides: TGTGCCAGCAGCTCCGGGACAGGGGACCATCAGCCCCAGCATTTT.

V gene TRBV2 combines with J gene TRBJ1-3, with 7 positions matching TRBD1. The germline CDR1 and CDR2 sequences are SNHLY and FYNNEI. The CDR3 length is 15 residues. The junction had 7 bases not matched to a gene; V was cut back by 5 bases and J by 3 bases. The CDR3 reads CASSPRTGRGNTIYF. The CDR3, as DNA: TGTGCCAGCAGTCCTAGGACAGGCCGTGGAAACACCATATATTTT.

The chain has TRBV2 and TRBJ1-6, with 11 bases matching TRBD1. Trimming took 6 bases from V and 3 from J; bases not matched to a gene: 7. Germline CDR1 is SNHLY and CDR2 is FYNNEI. The CDR3 contains 17 residues. CDR3 residues: CASRYGQGAIYNSPLHF. The CDR3 DNA reads TGTGCCAGCAGATATGGACAGGGGGCTATCTATAATTCACCCCTCCACTTT.

The chain recombines TRBV6-1 with TRBJ2-1, with TRBD2 identical over 14 bases. V dropped 4 bases and J dropped 9; count of bases not matched to a gene: 11. This CDR3 contains 17 residues. CDR1 and CDR2 from the germline V gene are MNHNS and SASEGT. The chain's CDR3 is CASSAERTSGGRSEQFF. For the CDR3, the DNA is TGTGCCAGCAGTGCTGAGAGGACTAGCGGGGGGCGTAGTGAGCAGTTCTTC.

This clone appeared once. The chain combines TRBV6-1 with TRBJ1-1, with D unclear. V lost 0 bases and J 4 bases, leaving 24 bases between the germline ends. This CDR3 comprises 19 residues. Germline V lookup: CDR1 MNHNS, CDR2 SASEGT. The CDR3 DNA sequence: TGTGCCAGCAGTGAAGCGCTTCGGCTTTTAACCGCGACGGGCACTGAAGCTTTCTTT. Its translation is CASSEALRLLTATGTEAFF.

This chain uses TRBV6-6 with TRBJ2-7, with D perhaps TRBD2 (6 bases). The CDR3 extends over 15 amino acids. Germline V gene data show CDR1 as MNHNY and CDR2 as SVGAGI (reference sequence). Trimming removed 2 bases from V and 3 bases from J, with 14 bases in between. The CDR3 DNA reads as TGTGCCAGCAGTTACCTTCGGGGGTCTTACTACGAGCAGTACTTC. It specifies CASSYLRGSYYEQYF.

This sequence joins TRBV7-9 and TRBJ2-2, with TRBD2 as a possible D gene (5 bases). The germline V and J ends were trimmed by 5 bases and 5 bases, with 15 bases remaining between them. CDR1 is SEHNR and CDR2 is FQNEAQ in the germline V gene (reference sequence). The CDR3 is 15 amino acids. In DNA form, the CDR3 reads TGTGCCAGCAGCCCTCTAGGGCGGGTGACCGGGGAGCTGTTTTTT. Residues: CASSPLGRVTGELFF.

This clone has only one observation. Here the CDR3 reads CASSWGESEAFF. The CDR3 DNA sequence: TGTGCCAGCAGTTGGGGGGAGTCTGAAGCTTTCTTT. The chain uses TRBV12-3 or TRBV12-4 and TRBJ1-1, with D perhaps TRBD1 (5 bases). The ends were cut back, 4 bases at V and 6 bases at J, with 9 bases in the middle. The CDR3 has 12 amino acids.

This clone was seen a handful of times. Its ends do not fully match the called genes, so a read error is possible. V gene TRBV7-8 combines with J gene TRBJ1-4; 9 nucleotides agree with TRBD1. The germline gives CDR1 SGHVS, CDR2 FQNEAQ. The CDR3 is 14 residues long. The CDR3 DNA reads TGTGCCAGCAGCCGAGGTATAACCGGGACAGGGATTGATTTT. Its translation: CASSRGITGTGIDF.

The V and J genes are TRBV6-5 and TRBJ2-3; the D gene is possibly TRBD1 (5 bases). Trimming cost V 7 bases and J 5 bases, with 7 bases left between them. Germline CDR1 and CDR2: MNHEY and SVGAGI. CDR3 length: 11 residues. CDR3 DNA: TGTGCCAGCACCCAGGGAGATACGCAGTATTTT. Protein product: CASTQGDTQYF.

The chain recombines TRBV29-1 with TRBJ2-7; 7 bases align to TRBD1. This CDR3 contains 13 residues. Germline values: CDR1 SQVTM, CDR2 ANQGSEA. Trimming cost V 0 bases and J 5 bases; bases outside gene matches: 4. As DNA, the CDR3 is TGCAGCGTTGAAGACGGGACAGTTCACGAGCAGTACTTC. Protein sequence: CSVEDGTVHEQYF.

In its sample, this clone was seen once. The V and J genes are TRBV3-1 (or the pseudogene TRBV3-2) and TRBJ1-1; D is unclear. The CDR3 has 13 amino acids. Trimming stripped 1 base from V and 6 bases from J, with 9 bases between. In germline, CDR1 is LGHDT, CDR2 YNNKEL (reference sequence). The CDR3, as DNA: TGTGCCAGCAGCCAAGGTCTAGGCCCTGAAGCTTTCTTT. Its protein product is CASSQGLGPEAFF.

This CDR3 reads CASSPWTGSSNSPLHF. CDR3 sequence (DNA): TGTGCCAGCAGCCCGTGGACAGGGAGTTCTAATTCACCCCTCCACTTT. The chain employs TRBV5-8 and TRBJ1-6; 8 nucleotides align to TRBD1. This CDR3 contains 16 residues. Germline CDR1 is SGHTS and CDR2 is YDEGEE. V lost 4 bases and J lost 6; bases outside the gene matches: 9.

In DNA form, the CDR3 reads TGTGCCAGCAGTTACCCCGGGTCTGGGGCCAACGTCCTGACTTTC. This encodes CASSYPGSGANVLTF. The chain has TRBV6-6 and TRBJ2-6, with no clear D. Trimming removed 2 bases from V and 1 base from J, with 6 bases in between. Per germline, CDR1 MNHNY and CDR2 SVGAGI (reference sequence). CDR3 length: 15 residues.

The J gene is TRBJ2-3, the V gene TRBV5-1; maybe TRBD1 (7 bases). Germline values: CDR1 SGHRS, CDR2 YFSETQ. CDR3 length: 15 residues. V was trimmed by 0 bases and J by 2 bases, leaving 10 bases between them. The CDR3 loop is CASSLGGTATDTQYF. Written as DNA, the CDR3 is TGCGCCAGCAGCTTGGGCGGGACAGCCACAGATACGCAGTATTTT. Full variable domain (outside the CDR3, taken from reference TRBV5-1 and TRBJ2-3): KAGVTQTPRYLIKTRGQQVTLSCSPISGHRSVSWYQQTPGQGLQFLFEYFSETQRNKGNFPGRFSGRQFSNSRSEMNVSTLELGDSALYLCASSLGGTATDTQYFGPGTRLTVL.

The chain links TRBV6-5 to TRBJ2-6, with no clear D. The V gene's germline CDR1 is MNHEY and CDR2 SVGAGI. The ends were cut back, 0 bases at V and 8 bases at J, with 14 bases in the middle. CDR3 length equals 16 residues. CDR3 in amino acids: CASSYSRSVATNVLTF. DNA of the CDR3: TGTGCCAGCAGTTACTCGAGGAGCGTAGCCACCAACGTCCTGACTTTC.

V is TRBV29-1 and J is TRBJ1-2, with 9 bases aligning to TRBD1. The germline V gene encodes CDR1 SQVTM and CDR2 ANQGSEA. The V and J ends lost 3 bases and 2 bases, in that order; junction bases with no gene match: 10. CDR3 size: 16 residues. The CDR3 DNA reads as TGCAGCGTTGAGGGGGCTGCCGGGACAGGGAACTATGGCTACACCTTC. This codes for CSVEGAAGTGNYGYTF.

The chain combines TRBV29-1 with TRBJ1-5, with 7 bases that match TRBD1. Germline values: CDR1 SQVTM, CDR2 ANQGSEA. V gave up 7 bases and J gave up 5 bases; unmatched junction bases: 8. The CDR3 totals 13 residues. The DNA for the CDR3 is TGCAGCGCCAAACAGGGGATTGATCAGCCCCAGCATTTT. Residues: CSAKQGIDQPQHF.